This paragraph covers one T cell receptor (beta chain) sequence. How the authors handled the data: Estimation of nucleated cell counts relied on the amplification of reference gene primers. The protocol was immunoSEQ multiplex PCR, while the TCRdb copy is restricted to in-frame clones and leaves out a portion. D and trimming come from the DNA, and the V and J calls and clone size come from that table. This table has about 81,000 clones, around 80% appearing once. This record belongs to a study of blood T cell repertoires in COVID-19. This CDR3 has 14 residues. From germline, CDR1 is LNHDA and CDR2 SQIVND (reference sequence). Trimming cost V 6 bases and J 0 bases, with 6 bases left between them.

The TCR sequence derives from a man aged 60 to 69 with acute or convalescent COVID-19. Sequenced sample: peripheral blood. The V call is TRBV19, the J call TRBJ1-6; D is undetermined. The CDR3 DNA is TGTGCCAGTAGGCGGAGCTCCTATAATTCACCCCTCCACTTT. This translates into CASRRSSYNSPLHF.